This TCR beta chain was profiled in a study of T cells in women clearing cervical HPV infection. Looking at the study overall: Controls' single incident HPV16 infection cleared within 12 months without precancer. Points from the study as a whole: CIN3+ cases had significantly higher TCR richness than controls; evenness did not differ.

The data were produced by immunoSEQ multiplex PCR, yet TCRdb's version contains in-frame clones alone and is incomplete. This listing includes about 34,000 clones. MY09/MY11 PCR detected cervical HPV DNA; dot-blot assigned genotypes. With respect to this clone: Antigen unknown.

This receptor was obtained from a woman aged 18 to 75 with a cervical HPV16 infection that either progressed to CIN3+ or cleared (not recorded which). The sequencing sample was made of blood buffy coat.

CDR3 DNA, as far as it was read: TGTGCCAGCAGCTTAGCGGCAGGGGGTTCCTTC. Protein sequence: CASSLAAGGSF. The whole CDR3 sequence reads CASSLAAGGSFYTF. This rearrangement joins TRBV7-2 to TRBJ1-2; the match to TRBD1 covers 7 bases. The read ends 3 residues shy of where the CDR3 ends; the end is completed using the germline J gene. Germline lookup yields CDR1 SGHTA and CDR2 FQGNSA. The CDR3 consists of 14 residues.